The T cell receptor beta chain under discussion was sequenced for a study of shared clonotypes between healthy human individuals (dated by TCRdb to about 2020). With regard to the full study: The cohort included three men and a couple of women between 18 and 49 years of age. For each donor, three plates each were used for CD4 naive and CD4 memory, two plates were used for CD8 naive, and one plate was used for CD8 memory. To estimate repertoire size and how much clonotypes are shared between individuals, the study performed deep sequencing of blood TCR repertoires from roughly five healthy adults. To increase sequencing depth and limit assay-specific biases, TCR repertoire library preparation and sequencing were carried out by different laboratories using diverse techniques. Per donor, leukapheresis produced somewhere between about 0.94 and 9 billion PBMCs.

What the research found in general, with its limitations: Based on pairwise subsampling, the degree of clonotype sharing among donors was expected to be affected by sequencing depth. Higher generation probabilities were observed for clonotypes shared by all four sorted-subset donors than for non-shared clonotypes. Across a handful of donors, around 5.4% of naive CD4, roughly 3.3% of naive CD8, 2.3% of memory CD4, and under 0.45% of memory CD8 clonotypes were shared. Sampling was limited to blood, and TCR repertoires in tissue likely differ from TCR repertoires in blood. The genetic and exposure-history diversity represented was limited by the small number of donors. Naive subsets generally had larger estimated clonotype richness than memory subsets did. Even with the large sequencing depth, rarefaction of the sorted-subset datasets indicated that sequencing was incomplete.

Points on this clone: The antigen it recognizes is unknown. Per-nucleotide qualities are absent, and no much larger clonotype sits a single base away.

The CDR3 holds 15 amino acids from the cysteine to the phenylalanine. Of the read, only the CDR3 DNA is kept; its 45 bases are in frame from base 1. V is pared back by 6 bases and J by 2 bases, with 14 bases lying between the germline termini. Reading the germline V gene gives CDR1 MDHEN and CDR2 SYDVKM. TCR CDR3 regions were amplified from genomic DNA by multiplex PCR using the deep immunoSEQ assay. Genomic DNA extracted from each cell subset was distributed evenly over all wells of several immunoSEQ 96-well plates, and each plate served as one replicate. For sorted subsets, each replicate PCR was loaded with 200 to 250 ng genomic DNA, equivalent to approximately 33,000 T cell genomes. Purified libraries were quantified with a Qubit 3.0 fluorometer, sized on a Bioanalyzer 2100, and re-quantified with the KAPA Library Quantification kit. A separate single-read 150-cycle Illumina NextSeq 550 flow cell was used to sequence each immunoSEQ 96-well plate. As for the authors' bioinformatics: The immunoSEQ output contained only junctional sequences without quality scores, so filtering could not match that applied to full-length reads. Sequences were annotated with PyIR, a Python wrapper for IgBLAST v1.9, and V/J genes and CDR3 were assigned using IMGT germline references. Reads were filtered out if the reads had weak V/J assignments (E-value above 1e-6), no CDR3, stop codons, out-of-frame junctions, or ambiguous translated residues. V3J clonotypes were defined by identical inferred V gene, J gene, and CDR3 amino acid sequence. Percentage overlap between repertoires was computed as shared unique clonotypes divided by the size of the smaller repertoire. Three approaches were used to assess repertoire richness: RTK rarefaction, the Chao1 estimator, and Recon v2.1 estimates of unobserved clonotypes. Generation probabilities for all TCRbeta clonotypes obtained by the gDNA method from several donors were computed using OLGA. TCRdb limited this immuneACCESS table to in-frame rearrangements with V and J called. A share of clones is missing; checked studies link under half to unresolved V genes, and the rest is unexplained. The D gene and trimming were derived from the DNA, and the V and J assignments and clone size from that table. In all, the sample holds roughly 1,100,000 clones, and around 75% of those were seen once. The biggest ten clones account for around 1.5% of the sample.

Healthy HIV-negative adults with no recently reported acute infections or vaccinations were included as donors. Every donor was a Caucasian adult residing in Nashville, Tennessee, USA. Magnetic negative selection was used to enrich CD4+ T cells, after which naive cells were positively selected on CD45RA and the negative fraction became the memory subset. After blood collection by leukapheresis, PBMCs were isolated using Ficoll-Histopaque density gradient centrifugation and then cryopreserved in the vapor phase of liquid nitrogen. Analytical flow cytometry was used to check the purity and quantity of every magnetically sorted T cell population. Each sorted fraction had its genomic DNA isolated and then quantified by UV absorbance on a Nanodrop 2000c.

The sequenced material came from memory CD4+ T cells sorted from blood. The sample's cell subset or site label, in plain terms: CD45RA-negative fraction. This clonotype was sampled from a man between 18 and 29 years old in good health. The chain couples TRBV28 to TRBJ1-5; D gene: possibly TRBD1, on 5 matching bases. The base sequence is TGTGCCAGCAGAACCAGGGTGGGGGGCAATCAGCCCCAGCATTTT. This encodes CASRTRVGGNQPQHF.